Below, 16 T cell receptor beta chains from the same sample are listed, as sequenced in a study of T-cell reconstitution after alpha-beta-depleted transplantation in children. Unique molecular identifiers were incorporated during preparation of the TCRbeta library. Using its own MiXCR run on the PCR reads, TCRdb lists one record per CDR3 protein. The repertoire holds some 600,000 distinct CDR3 sequences, over 15% seen once, with 1.1% in the top ten. The sequencing used PBMCs from the stem cell graft donor, collected from the stem cell graft. The receptors shown here come from a human donor who donated a stem cell graft to a child with acute myeloid leukemia.

Comments on this clonotype: A much larger clone is a single base away; this may be a read error. The rearrangement joins TRBV10-3 to TRBJ2-1; D gene unclear. The CDR3 totals 12 residues. Germline V gives CDR1 ENHRY, CDR2 SYGVKD. Trimming cost V 8 bases and J 8 bases, with 13 bases left between them. CDR3 in DNA: TGTGCCATCGGTGTCGCGTCCGATGAGCAGTTCTTC. Amino acids: CAIGVASDEQFF.

This clonotype occurred a few times. The J gene is TRBJ2-1, the V gene TRBV20-1; 8 nucleotides match TRBD2. J lost 7 bases, V lost 1 base, and 6 bases had no gene match. Germline values: CDR1 DFQATT, CDR2 SNEGSKA (reference sequence). CDR3 length equals 14 residues. The CDR3 nucleotides are TGCAGTGCTAGAGTTCCGGGGGGGGGTAATGAGCAGTTCTTC. Translation: CSARVPGGGNEQFF.

This clonotype was counted a few times. The chain couples TRBV11-2 to TRBJ2-6, with 7 nucleotides matching TRBD1. V lost 2 bases to trimming and J lost 1 base; unmatched junction nucleotides: 14. There are 20 residues in the CDR3. CDR1 is SGHAT and CDR2 is FQNNGV in the germline V gene. CDR3 nucleotides: TGTGCCAGCAGCTTAAGACAGGGATCGGGACAAATATCTGGGGCCAACGTCCTGACTTTC. It translates to CASSLRQGSGQISGANVLTF. Full variable domain (remainder filled in from reference TRBV11-2 and TRBJ2-6): EAGVAQSPRYKIIEKRQSVAFWCNPISGHATLYWYQQILGQGPKLLIQFQNNGVVDDSQLPKDRFSAERLKGVDSTLKIQPAKLEDSAVYLCASSLRQGSGQISGANVLTFGAGSRLTVL.

The rearrangement joins TRBV20-1 to TRBJ1-6; maybe TRBD1 (5 bases). The CDR3 has 14 residues. Trimming took 6 bases from V and 6 from J, leaving 15 bases between them. From germline, CDR1 is DFQATT and CDR2 SNEGSKA (reference sequence). CDR3 nucleotides: TGCAGTGCCGGGGACTACGGGGGTAATTCACCCCTCCACTTT. Amino acids: CSAGDYGGNSPLHF.

The rearrangement joins TRBV7-9 to TRBJ1-1, with D maybe TRBD1 (5 bases). Deletions cut 2 bases from V and 0 bases from J, with 7 bases between. Germline CDR1 reads SEHNR; CDR2 reads FQNEAQ (reference sequence). CDR3 length: 14 residues. In nucleotides, the CDR3 is TGTGCCAGCAGCTTAATGACAGTGAACACTGAAGCTTTCTTT. It specifies CASSLMTVNTEAFF. The full variable domain, completed using reference TRBV7-9 and TRBJ1-1, is DTGVSQNPRHKITKRGQNVTFRCDPISEHNRLYWYRQTLGQGPEFLTYFQNEAQLEKSRLLSDRFSAERPKGSFSTLEIQRTEQGDSAMYLCASSLMTVNTEAFFGQGTRLTVV.

This clonotype was found many times. The chain combines TRBV9 with TRBJ1-1; D not certain. This CDR3 is 16 amino acids long. CDR1 and CDR2 (germline): SGDLS, YYNGEE. Trimming left V 0 bases short and J 5 bases short, with 17 bases between. CDR3 in amino acids: CASSVGREGGSTEAFF. As DNA, the CDR3 is TGTGCCAGCAGCGTAGGGAGGGAAGGAGGTAGTACTGAAGCTTTCTTT. Complete variable domain (other parts from reference TRBV9 and TRBJ1-1): DSGVTQTPKHLITATGQRVTLRCSPRSGDLSVYWYQQSLDQGLQFLIQYYNGEERAKGNILERFSAQQFPDLHSELNLSSLELGDSALYFCASSVGREGGSTEAFFGQGTRLTVV.

This clonotype was seen ten or more times. The chain has TRBV29-1 and TRBJ2-1, with a tentative D call TRBD1 (5 bases). V lost 0 bases and J 0 bases, leaving 9 bases between the germline ends. Germline V gene data show CDR1 as SQVTM and CDR2 as ANQGSEA. The CDR3 sequence is 15 residues long. This CDR3 reads CSVEDRTRSYNEQFF. Written as DNA, the CDR3 is TGCAGCGTTGAAGATAGGACACGCTCCTACAATGAGCAGTTCTTC.

Ten or more counts support this clonotype. J is TRBJ1-1 and V is TRBV24-1; D might be TRBD1 (5 bases). CDR1 and CDR2 from the germline V gene are KGHDR and SFDVKD. The CDR3 sequence is 12 residues long. Trimming shortened V by 8 bases and J by 3 bases, and 9 bases separated the two germline ends. The CDR3 protein is CATKGSHTEAFF. The CDR3 DNA follows: TGTGCCACCAAGGGGTCGCACACTGAAGCTTTCTTT.

This clonotype was recorded at least ten times. CDR3 sequence (DNA): TGTGCCAGCAGCAGGACGCGCGTAAACACCGGGGAGCTGTTTTTT. Translating gives CASSRTRVNTGELFF. The chain joins TRBV6-1 to TRBJ2-2; unclear D gene. V shed 6 bases and J shed 2 bases, with 13 bases lying between them. This CDR3 contains 15 residues. Germline-derived CDR1 and CDR2 are MNHNS and SASEGT.

The rearrangement joins TRBV21-1 to TRBJ2-1; no check of the table's D call, TRBD2, against the DNA was made. TRBV21-1 is described as a pseudogene. The CDR3 length is 16 residues. This CDR3 reads CASSTRQGPSYNEQFF. In DNA form, the CDR3 reads TGTGCCAGCAGCACTCGACAGGGCCCTTCCTACAATGAGCAGTTCTTC.

The chain combines TRBV7-9 with TRBJ2-7; D unresolved. V lost 5 bases, J lost 6 bases, and 17 bases lay in between. Germline V gene lookup returns CDR1 SEHNR and CDR2 FQNEAQ (reference sequence). This CDR3 region has 14 residues. The CDR3 region has the DNA TGTGCCAGCAGCGGCGCGGTAGAAAGGAGCGAGCAGTACTTC. This gives the protein CASSGAVERSEQYF.

The chain links TRBV4-3 to TRBJ1-1; a possible D gene is TRBD1 (5 bases). Per germline, CDR1 LGHNA and CDR2 YSLEER. V was cut by 1 base and J by 8 bases, with 11 bases left in between. This CDR3 is built from 13 residues. The CDR3 bases are TGCGCCAGCAGCCAAGCTTGGCAGGGAGAAGCTTTCTTT. This codes for CASSQAWQGEAFF.

This clonotype was seen ten or more times. V is TRBV7-2 and J is TRBJ2-7, with 8 positions matching TRBD2. The CDR3 runs 16 residues. CDR1 and CDR2 (germline): SGHTA, FQGNSA. The junction had 5 bases not matched to a gene; V was cut back by 0 bases and J by 1 base. The CDR3 coding sequence is TGTGCCAGCAGCTTAGCGCGGCGGGGGGAATCCTACGAGCAGTACTTC. This encodes CASSLARRGESYEQYF.

This clonotype was seen repeatedly, ten times or more. The V gene is TRBV7-2, the J gene TRBJ2-5; D might be TRBD1 or TRBD2, each matching 5 bases. Between the trimmed V and J ends, which lost 5 bases and 1 base, there was a span of 14 bases. Germline CDR1 reads SGHTA; CDR2 reads FQGNSA. The CDR3 is made up of 15 amino acids. The CDR3 region has the DNA TGTGCCAGCAGCCACACACGGGGACCCCAAGAGACCCAGTACTTC. It translates to CASSHTRGPQETQYF.

The J gene is TRBJ2-2, the V gene TRBV6-1; 10 bases fit TRBD1. This CDR3 has 15 amino acids. J gave up 1 base and V 6 bases, and 2 bases lay outside the gene matches. The V gene's germline CDR1 is MNHNS and CDR2 SASEGT. CDR3 in DNA: TGTGCCAGCAGGCGGGACAGGGGGAACACCGGGGAGCTGTTTTTT. As protein: CASRRDRGNTGELFF.

This clonotype occurred many times. The CDR3 nucleotides are TGTGCCAGCAGCTCCAAGGGAAGTAGGAGCACTGAAGCTTTCTTT. Its protein product is CASSSKGSRSTEAFF. The chain is built from TRBV5-6 and TRBJ1-1, with D hard to call. With 3 bases removed from V and 4 bases from J, the gap between germline ends came to 16 bases. The CDR3 length is 15 residues. Germline CDR1 SGHDT, CDR2 YYEEEE.